The present T cell receptor beta chain was sequenced within a study of blood T cell repertoires in COVID-19 (dated by TCRdb to about 2020). About the full investigation: The collaborator samples originated in the United States, Italy and Spain and spanned the acute and convalescent phases of COVID-19. The material from the prospective study consisted of cDNA or gDNA derived from T cells, B-cell-depleted T cells, or PBMCs. Samples came from the ongoing ImmuneRACE study (first 160 participants) plus 1,254 subjects from 6 global collaborators. The repertoires were released in a freely available public database intended as a resource for research on the immune response to SARS-CoV-2. HLA class I and class II types, where available, came from metadata supplied by the sample provider rather than from assay-based typing. The sample metadata nearly always contained a de-identified subject ID, COVID-19 status, age in years and sex. The dataset comprised deeply sampled blood TCRbeta repertoires from subjects exposed to, actively infected with, or recovered from COVID-19. Results and caveats for the whole study, not just this receptor: The quantity of clinical and demographic metadata differed by source and by participant and was supplied without curation.

TCRbeta CDR3 regions were amplified from genomic DNA by means of the immunoSEQ Assay, a bias-controlled multiplex PCR. As for how the authors treated the data: Within the assay, amplification of reference gene primers was used to estimate how many nucleated cells each sample contained. To quantify the absolute abundance of each unique TCRbeta CDR3 rearrangement, sequence reads were collapsed and filtered. For each sample, productive Simpson clonality was calculated as the square root of Simpson's diversity index across productive rearrangements. Imported from immuneACCESS, the table was reduced by TCRdb to in-frame sequences with V and J called. These copies leave out some clones; in studies compared against another copy, an unresolved V gene accounts for under half, and the cause of the remainder is not known. Clone size and V and J calls were adopted from that table, with D and trimming inferred from the DNA. Recorded for this sample are 250,000 to 300,000 clones; 70% to 90% of them occurred a single time. The top ten hold roughly 4.5% of the sample.

A second Seattle source provided samples from volunteer blood donors who had recovered from COVID-19. Collaborating institutions collected whole blood in K2EDTA tubes following their own protocols. For TCRbeta analysis, collaborators shipped samples as frozen whole blood, isolated PBMCs, or DNA extracted from either of those sample types. This clone turned up a few times. The specificity of this receptor is unknown. Base qualities are not at hand, and no much larger clone is one base apart. Counted from cysteine to phenylalanine, this CDR3 has 18 amino acids. Solely the CDR3 DNA is kept, with 54 bases framed from the first base. Germline trimming: 4 bases from V, 4 bases from J; junction bases outside gene matches: 14. The CDR1 and CDR2 encoded by the germline V gene are SGHTA and FQGNSA.

The chain is encoded by TRBV7-2 joined to TRBJ2-1; 9 nucleotides in the junction match TRBD1. The specimen was peripheral blood. The TCR comes from a man between 60 and 75 years old who had recovered from COVID-19. The CDR3 reads as follows: CASSSSSHGTGLYNEQFF. The bases are TGTGCCAGCAGCTCTAGCTCACACGGGACAGGGCTTTACAATGAGCAGTTCTTC.